A single sample gave rise to the 15 T cell receptor beta chains below, sequenced in a study of multiple sclerosis patients with progressive multifocal leukoencephalopathy. Assay: immunoSEQ multiplex PCR; the TCRdb copy retains only in-frame clones and omits some. The sample has about 30,000 clones, roughly 92% seen once. The time point was: before natalizumab initiation. The sequenced sample was PBMCs. The receptors derive from a man aged 30 to 45 with multiple sclerosis.

The chain joins TRBV15 to TRBJ1-2, with D tentatively TRBD1 (6 bases). The V end lost 0 bases, the J end lost 4 bases, and 15 bases lay between the germline ends. The CDR3 contains 16 residues. The germline V gene has CDR1 LNHNV and CDR2 YYDKDF (reference sequence). The CDR3 reads CATSRDPDRPSYGYTF. CDR3 bases: TGTGCCACCAGCAGAGATCCCGACAGGCCATCCTATGGCTACACCTTC.

This clone has a single count. V usage is TRBV29-1 and J usage is TRBJ2-7; no reliable D call. Germline CDR1 and CDR2: SQVTM and ANQGSEA. With 5 bases removed from V and 1 base from J, the gap between germline ends came to 12 bases. The CDR3 sequence is 13 residues long. CDR3: CSVRVRQSYEQYF. As DNA, the CDR3 is TGCAGCGTTCGAGTTAGGCAATCCTACGAGCAGTACTTC.

This rearrangement joins TRBV18 to TRBJ1-2; no clear D. CDR1 is KGHSH, CDR2 LQKENI, per germline. V was trimmed by 3 bases and J by 5 bases, leaving 7 bases between them. The CDR3 runs to 12 residues. CDR3 nucleotides: TGTGCCAGCTCACCCGACATGTATGGCTACACCTTC. Translated, it gives CASSPDMYGYTF.

This rearrangement joins TRBV6-6 to TRBJ1-5, with TRBD1 matching over 7 bases. Losses at the gene ends were 6 bases for V and 0 bases for J; bases not matched to a gene: 5. The CDR3 is made up of 15 amino acids. CDR1 and CDR2 from the germline V gene are MNHNY and SVGAGI (reference sequence). The CDR3: CASRSQGDSNQPQHF. CDR3 in DNA: TGTGCCAGCAGATCCCAGGGGGATAGCAATCAGCCCCAGCATTTT.

The chain has TRBV5-4 and TRBJ2-4; D unresolved. Trimming left V 1 base short and J 4 bases short, with 12 bases between. Germline CDR1 SGHNT, CDR2 YYREEE (reference sequence). The CDR3 contains 15 residues. CDR3 nucleotide sequence: TGTGCCAGCAGCTTGTGGTCGTCGGCTAAAAACATTCAGTACTTC. Its protein is CASSLWSSAKNIQYF. Full variable domain (outside the CDR3, taken from reference TRBV5-4 and TRBJ2-4): ETGVTQSPTHLIKTRGQQVTLRCSSQSGHNTVSWYQQALGQGPQFIFQYYREEENGRGNFPPRFSGLQFPNYSSELNVNALELDDSALYLCASSLWSSAKNIQYFGAGTRLSVL.

This chain connects TRBV19 to TRBJ1-2; 10 bases map to TRBD1. J lost 13 bases, V lost 5 bases, and 19 bases had no gene match. This CDR3 is 16 amino acids long. The germline V gene encodes CDR1 LNHDA and CDR2 SQIVND (reference sequence). CDR3: CASSDRSGTGVRGCTF. The CDR3 region has the DNA TGTGCCAGTAGTGACCGATCCGGGACAGGGGTAAGAGGTTGCACCTTC.

This chain joins TRBV10-3 and TRBJ1-1, with D unclear. Germline CDR1 reads ENHRY; CDR2 reads SYGVKD. The CDR3 consists of 12 residues. Trimming removed 6 bases at V and 3 bases at J, with 8 bases between. The CDR3 reads CAISRADTEAFF. The CDR3 DNA sequence: TGTGCCATCAGCCGAGCGGACACTGAAGCTTTCTTT.

Written as DNA, the CDR3 is TGTGCCAGCAGGAGACGGGATGGGACTGAAGCTTTCTTT. This gives the protein CASRRRDGTEAFF. The chain recombines TRBV6-1 with TRBJ1-1; no definite D call. Germline V lookup: CDR1 MNHNS, CDR2 SASEGT. The V and J ends lost 6 bases and 5 bases respectively, with 13 bases between them. This CDR3 has 13 residues.

The chain joins TRBV4-3 to TRBJ1-1; no reliable D call. The V end lost 0 bases, the J end lost 8 bases, and 16 bases lay between the germline ends. CDR3 length equals 15 residues. Germline V gene lookup returns CDR1 LGHNA and CDR2 YSLEER. The CDR3 DNA sequence: TGCGCCAGCAGCCAAGATCGGATGGGGAGTGGCGAAGCTTTCTTT. Amino acids: CASSQDRMGSGEAFF.

This clone has more than one count but fewer than ten. The chain links TRBV5-8 to TRBJ2-7; the D gene is possibly TRBD2 (7 bases). In germline, CDR1 is SGHTS, CDR2 YDEGEE. Trimming took off 2 bases at V and 3 bases at J, with 21 bases between the two ends. The CDR3 contains 17 residues. The CDR3 DNA sequence: TGTGCCAGCAGCTTAAGGGGCGGGGGCAGGGAAATCTACGAGCAGTACGTC. Its translation is CASSLRGGGREIYEQYV.

The rearrangement joins TRBV9 to TRBJ2-7; D is tentatively TRBD1 or TRBD2 (5 bases each). V shed 2 bases and J shed 1 base, with 13 bases lying between them. The CDR3 is made up of 15 amino acids. Germline V gene data show CDR1 as SGDLS and CDR2 as YYNGEE. DNA for the CDR3: TGTGCCAGCAGCGTCGGGGACGTCCCTTCCTACGAGCAGTACTTC. Its protein is CASSVGDVPSYEQYF.

The chain is built from TRBV6-5 and TRBJ1-1; tentative D call: TRBD1 (5 bases). The CDR3 sequence is 14 residues long. Germline-derived CDR1 and CDR2 are MNHEY and SVGAGI. V lost 2 bases and J lost 7, with 14 bases in between. The CDR3 protein is CASSYGDGSLEAFF. CDR3 nucleotides: TGTGCCAGCAGTTACGGGGACGGGAGCCTTGAAGCTTTCTTT.

The chain has TRBV29-1 and TRBJ2-7; D ambiguous. The V and J ends lost 1 base and 7 bases respectively, with 20 bases between them. Germline V gene sequence: CDR1 SQVTM, CDR2 ANQGSEA. There are 15 residues in the CDR3. CDR3: CSVEAEQVAVREQYV. CDR3 DNA: TGCAGCGTTGAAGCGGAGCAGGTAGCAGTAAGGGAGCAGTACGTC.

The rearrangement links TRBV6-1 to TRBJ2-6; the D call may be TRBD1 or TRBD2 (7 bases each). V was clipped by 2 bases and J by 1 base, with 24 bases between them. Germline V lookup: CDR1 MNHNS, CDR2 SASEGT. The CDR3 has 21 residues. The CDR3 loop is CASSEWSGGGLYISGANVLTF. The CDR3 DNA reads as TGTGCCAGCAGTGAATGGTCAGGGGGGGGGCTATATATTTCTGGGGCCAACGTCCTGACTTTC.

This clone appeared once. The rearrangement uses TRBV25-1 and TRBJ1-4; no firm D call. CDR3 length: 16 amino acids. Germline-derived CDR1 and CDR2 are MGHDK and SYGVNS. The V gene lost 5 bases and the J gene lost 0 bases, with 13 bases spanning the gap. CDR3 sequence: CASSLLTHATNEKLFF. The CDR3 coding sequence is TGTGCCAGCAGTTTATTGACACACGCAACTAATGAAAAACTGTTTTTT.